This T cell receptor (beta chain) is drawn from a study of blood T cell repertoires in COVID-19. The overall study: Nucleic acid was either cDNA or gDNA, and it came from T cells, B-cell-depleted T cells, or PBMCs.

Germline V gene lookup returns CDR1 GTSNPN and CDR2 SVGIG (reference sequence). The CDR3 spans 12 residues. V shed 4 bases, J shed 8 bases, and the junction held 6 bases outside the gene matches. Original methodology: Nucleated cell counts were estimated from reference gene primer amplification. The table came from immunoSEQ multiplex PCR; TCRdb's copy has only in-frame clones and leaves some out. The D gene and trimming were derived from the DNA, and the V and J assignments and clone size from that table. Among about 200,000 clones, 85% to 90% were seen once, and the ten largest hold approximately 6.2%.

The receptor comes from a man aged 60 to 69 who had recovered from COVID-19. Sequenced sample: peripheral blood. The chain carries TRBV30 and TRBJ1-1; 8 bases align to TRBD1. CDR3: CAWTPGTGEAFF. The CDR3 DNA sequence: TGTGCCTGGACACCCGGGACAGGAGAAGCTTTCTTT.